Each of the 13 T cell receptor beta chains below was sequenced from the same sample in a study of CD8+CD57+ T cells in acquired aplastic anemia. Genomic DNA served as template for TCR beta VDJ and CDR3 profiling. TCRdb re-called the reads with MiXCR, one entry per CDR3 protein. The sample yields 200,000 to 250,000 distinct CDR3 sequences, around 45% seen once. By flow cytometry, patients selected for sequencing had shown an expansion of CD8+CD57+ cells. Sample: sorted CD4+, CD8+, or CD8+CD57+ T cells (not recorded which) from PBMCs. These receptors all come from a human donor with aplastic anemia.

A remark on this clonotype: One end of the junction does not line up with germline, which may come from a read error. This rearrangement joins TRBV7-9 to TRBJ1-4; TRBD1 might be the D (6 bases). This CDR3 region has 13 residues. Germline V gene sequence: CDR1 SEHNR, CDR2 FQNEAQ (reference sequence). The CDR3 sequence is CASSLGGDEKLFF. The CDR3 region has the DNA TGTGCTAGCAGCTTAGGGGGAGATGAAAAACTGTTTTTT.

This clonotype was seen just once. This chain uses TRBV15 with TRBJ2-3; 10 positions agree with TRBD2. Germline CDR1 reads LNHNV; CDR2 reads YYDKDF (reference sequence). The V gene end was trimmed by 1 base and the J gene end by 11 bases; junction bases not matched to a gene: 9. CDR3 length: 15 residues. CDR3 loop: CATSRGTSGDNEQYF. The CDR3 DNA reads TGTGCCACCAGCAGAGGGACTAGCGGAGACAATGAGCAGTATTTT.

The rearrangement uses TRBV15 and TRBJ2-3; TRBD2 matches 11 bases. Losses at the gene ends were 4 bases for V and 6 bases for J; bases not matched to a gene: 6. The CDR3 has 15 residues. Germline V gene sequence: CDR1 LNHNV, CDR2 YYDKDF (reference sequence). The CDR3 region is CATSKDSGGDDTQYF. CDR3 nucleotide sequence: TGTGCCACCAGCAAAGATAGCGGGGGGGATGATACGCAGTATTTT.

This clonotype has at least ten counts. The chain carries TRBV6-5 and TRBJ1-5; possible D gene TRBD1, 6 bases. This CDR3 is built from 14 residues. The V end was cut by 4 bases, the J end by 7 bases, with 14 bases between. In germline, CDR1 is MNHEY, CDR2 SVGAGI. The CDR3 loop is CASSSSTGSQPQHF. DNA of the CDR3: TGTGCCAGCAGTTCCTCGACAGGTTCGCAGCCCCAGCATTTT.

This clonotype turned up a few times. V usage is TRBV6-1 and J usage is TRBJ2-3; 8 bases fit TRBD2. Germline V lookup: CDR1 MNHNS, CDR2 SASEGT. The CDR3 covers 15 residues. The J segment lost 4 bases and the V segment lost 2 bases, leaving 5 bases of the junction unmatched. The CDR3, as DNA: TGTGCCAGCAGTGAACGGGGGGGAGAAGCAGATACGCAGTATTTT. It specifies CASSERGGEADTQYF.

On this clonotype: A much larger clone sits a single nucleotide away, making a read error possible. The chain employs TRBV19 and TRBJ2-7; D assignment may be TRBD1 or TRBD2 (7 bases each). The CDR3 totals 15 residues. The germline V gene has CDR1 LNHDA and CDR2 SQIVND (reference sequence). The CDR3 DNA reads as TGTGCCAGTAGTATGGGGAGGGACAGCTCCGACGAGCAGTACTTC. This gives the protein CASSMGRDSSDEQYF.

This clonotype was counted many times. The CDR3 is CASRPAERAYGYTF. The CDR3 DNA reads as TGTGCCAGCAGGCCCGCGGAAAGAGCTTATGGCTACACCTTC. The V gene is TRBV5-5, the J gene TRBJ1-2, with D unresolved. The germline gives CDR1 SGHKS, CDR2 YYEKEE (reference sequence). With 5 bases removed from V and 5 bases from J, the gap between germline ends came to 16 bases. This CDR3 is 14 amino acids long. Variable domain in full (rest from reference TRBV5-5 and TRBJ1-2): DAGVTQSPTHLIKTRGQQVTLRCSPISGHKSVSWYQQVLGQGPQFIFQYYEKEERGRGNFPDRFSARQFPNYSSELNVNALLLGDSALYLCASRPAERAYGYTFGSGTRLTVV.

The chain couples TRBV11-2 to TRBJ2-5, with TRBD2 as a possible D gene (6 bases). This CDR3 has 15 amino acids. Per germline, CDR1 SGHAT and CDR2 FQNNGV. The V gene lost 2 bases and the J gene lost 2 bases, with 12 bases spanning the gap. CDR3 bases: TGTGCCAGCAGCTTAAGGGGCGGGGTTCAAGAGACCCAGTACTTC. Its protein is CASSLRGGVQETQYF.

The chain has TRBV7-2 and TRBJ2-7; a possible D gene is TRBD2 (6 bases). This CDR3 contains 16 residues. Trimming removed 3 bases at V and 2 bases at J, with 17 bases between. Germline lookup yields CDR1 SGHTA and CDR2 FQGNSA. The CDR3: CASSLGGGRGTYEQYF. The CDR3 region has the DNA TGTGCCAGCAGCTTGGGGGGAGGCCGAGGGACCTACGAGCAGTACTTC.

This clonotype was recorded at least ten times. V and J are TRBV11-2 and TRBJ1-1; TRBD1 matches at 7 bases. The CDR3 sequence is 15 residues long. Germline values: CDR1 SGHAT, CDR2 FQNNGV. Trimming removed 5 bases from V and 2 bases from J; junction bases left unmatched: 8. The CDR3 DNA follows: TGTGCCAGCAGCGTCGCCGGGACAGTTAACACTGAAGCTTTCTTT. Translated, it gives CASSVAGTVNTEAFF.

The chain combines TRBV24-1 with TRBJ2-1; no definite D call. Germline V gene sequence: CDR1 KGHDR, CDR2 SFDVKD. The CDR3 is 12 residues long. V dropped 2 bases and J dropped 6 bases, with 4 bases sitting between them. CDR3 residues: CATSDSINEQFF. The CDR3 DNA sequence: TGTGCCACCAGTGATTCCATCAATGAGCAGTTCTTC.

The chain recombines TRBV15 with TRBJ1-1; 9 nucleotides line up with TRBD1. This CDR3 contains 14 residues. V lost 0 bases, J lost 8 bases, and 4 bases stayed unmatched. Germline V gives CDR1 LNHNV, CDR2 YYDKDF (reference sequence). DNA for the CDR3: TGTGCCACCAGCAGAGATCGGGGGACAGGGGAAGCTTTCTTT. This translates into CATSRDRGTGEAFF.

For this clonotype: A read error may be the cause here, since a much bigger clone is one base away. The genes are TRBV20-1 and TRBJ2-1; TRBD2 might be the D (5 bases). With 3 bases removed from V and 5 bases from J, the gap between germline ends came to 20 bases. Per the germline V gene, CDR1 is DFQATT and CDR2 is SNEGSKA (reference sequence). The length of the CDR3 is 16 residues. Here the CDR3 reads CSARGRGPVRDNEQFF. DNA for the CDR3: TGCAGTGCTAGGGGAAGAGGGCCGGTTAGGGACAATGAGCAGTTCTTC.